The 32 T cell receptor beta chains below all came from one sample that was sequenced in a study of T cell responses to AZD1222 COVID-19 vaccine. Clones were read by immunoSEQ multiplex PCR, and TCRdb kept only the in-frame ones, dropping some. The sample lists about 140,000 clones; more than 80% were seen once. Here the sequenced sample was peripheral blood, taken on day 0 of AZD1222 vaccination. The receptors stem from an adult in good health.

The chain couples TRBV11-1 to TRBJ1-1; TRBD1 might be the D (5 bases). CDR1 is SGHAT and CDR2 is FQDESV in the germline V gene (reference sequence). V was clipped by 3 bases and J by 13 bases, with 18 bases between them. This CDR3 has 13 residues. The CDR3 DNA is TGTGCCAGCAGCTTTTCTTCACAGGCCGGAGGTTTCTTT. Protein product: CASSFSSQAGGFF.

The chain combines TRBV4-2 with TRBJ2-3; 7 nucleotides agree with TRBD2. The CDR3 spans 13 residues. After removal of 3 bases from V and 5 bases from J, the junction contained 2 bases not matched to a gene. Germline V lookup: CDR1 LGHNA, CDR2 YNFKEQ. The CDR3 sequence is CASSQGRVDTQYF. CDR3 sequence (DNA): TGTGCCAGCAGCCAGGGGAGGGTAGATACGCAGTATTTT.

The rearrangement joins TRBV7-3 to TRBJ2-3, with D maybe TRBD2 (6 bases). With 0 bases removed from V and 6 bases from J, the gap between germline ends came to 10 bases. Germline CDR1 reads SGHTA; CDR2 reads FQGTGA. The CDR3 extends over 14 amino acids. The CDR3 nucleotides read TGTGCCAGCAGCTTAACGGGAGGTGGGGATACGCAGTATTTT. It specifies CASSLTGGGDTQYF. The whole variable domain, remainder taken from reference TRBV7-3 and TRBJ2-3, is GAGVSQTPSNKVTEKGKYVELRCDPISGHTALYWYRQSLGQGPEFLIYFQGTGAADDSGLPNDRFFAVRPEGSVSTLKIQRTERGDSAVYLCASSLTGGGDTQYFGPGTRLTVL.

The chain uses TRBV2 and TRBJ1-5; 7 bases map to TRBD1. Germline CDR1 and CDR2: SNHLY and FYNNEI. The CDR3 loop spans 15 amino acids. The junction had 9 bases not matched to a gene; V was cut back by 7 bases and J by 3 bases. The CDR3 region has the DNA TGTGCCAGCATGGGCTGGGACAGCTACAATCAGCCCCAGCATTTT. This translates into CASMGWDSYNQPQHF.

V gene TRBV27 combines with J gene TRBJ2-3, with a weak D call TRBD2 (5 bases). CDR3 length: 16 residues. CDR1 MNHEY and CDR2 SMNVEV come from the germline V gene (reference sequence). The V end was cut by 3 bases, the J end by 2 bases, with 15 bases between. The CDR3 DNA reads TGTGCCAGCAGTTTTACAGTGTCTAGCCCCACAGATACGCAGTATTTT. Encoded protein: CASSFTVSSPTDTQYF.

This rearrangement joins TRBV28 to TRBJ2-7, with D possibly being TRBD1 or TRBD2 (5 bases each). The germline CDR1 and CDR2 sequences are MDHEN and SYDVKM. The V and J ends lost 8 bases and 4 bases respectively, with 21 bases between them. This CDR3 comprises 15 residues. The CDR3 is CASSSGAPERYEQYF. The CDR3 coding sequence is TGTGCCAGCTCTAGTGGGGCCCCTGAGCGGTACGAGCAGTACTTC.

The rearrangement links TRBV30 to TRBJ1-1; D remains unclear. Germline V CDR1 and CDR2: GTSNPN, SVGIG (reference sequence). This CDR3 spans 12 amino acids. The ends were cut back, 0 bases at V and 7 bases at J, with 9 bases in the middle. This CDR3 reads CAWSVQTFEAFF. Written as DNA, the CDR3 is TGTGCCTGGAGTGTACAAACCTTTGAAGCTTTCTTT.

The rearrangement uses TRBV9 and TRBJ1-2, with unresolved D. Germline V lookup: CDR1 SGDLS, CDR2 YYNGEE. The CDR3 loop spans 14 amino acids. V was trimmed by 0 bases and J by 1 base, leaving 7 bases between them. The CDR3 region has the DNA TGTGCCAGCAGCGTAGTTTCGGGTAACTATGGCTACACCTTC. Protein product: CASSVVSGNYGYTF.

The chain links TRBV10-3 to TRBJ2-7, with D possibly TRBD2 on 6 matching bases. Trimming removed 3 bases from V and 3 bases from J, with 18 bases in between. CDR3 length equals 16 residues. Germline V gene sequence: CDR1 ENHRY, CDR2 SYGVKD. CDR3 sequence reads: CAISDPGGPQIYEQYF. The CDR3 DNA is TGTGCCATCAGTGACCCAGGAGGGCCGCAGATCTACGAGCAGTACTTC.

CDR3 in DNA: TGTGCCAGCAAACCTCCGGAGGGTCGGGAGCAGTACTTC. Amino acid sequence: CASKPPEGREQYF. The rearrangement links TRBV2 to TRBJ2-7; possible D gene TRBD2, 6 bases. The CDR3 covers 13 residues. Trimming stripped 7 bases from V and 7 bases from J, with 17 bases between. Germline-derived CDR1 and CDR2 are SNHLY and FYNNEI.

This chain links TRBV27 with TRBJ1-1; TRBD1 matches 7 bases. V lost 6 bases to trimming and J lost 2 bases; unmatched junction nucleotides: 6. The V gene's germline CDR1 is MNHEY and CDR2 SMNVEV (reference sequence). The CDR3 extends over 14 amino acids. CDR3: CASRRDRANTEAFF. The DNA for the CDR3 is TGTGCCAGCAGGAGGGACAGAGCCAACACTGAAGCTTTCTTT.

The genes are TRBV14 and TRBJ1-4; no clear D gene. CDR3 length: 15 residues. Trimming stripped 1 base from V and 3 bases from J, with 9 bases between. Per germline, CDR1 SGHDN and CDR2 FVKESK. DNA of the CDR3: TGTGCCAGCAGCCAAGTAAACGGCCCTAATGAAAAACTGTTTTTT. Amino acid sequence: CASSQVNGPNEKLFF.

J is TRBJ2-7 and V is TRBV11-2, with D possibly TRBD2 on 6 matching bases. CDR1 and CDR2 (germline): SGHAT, FQNNGV. Trimming took off 3 bases at V and 3 bases at J, with 15 bases between the two ends. This CDR3 spans 15 amino acids. The CDR3 DNA sequence: TGTGCCAGCAGCTTCCGGGACTCCCCCCTCTACGAGCAGTACTTC. It yields the protein CASSFRDSPLYEQYF.

This clone appeared a single time. The chain combines TRBV18 with TRBJ1-6; TRBD1 matches at 9 bases. The CDR3 has 24 residues. V dropped 3 bases and J dropped 8; count of bases not matched to a gene: 32. Per germline, CDR1 KGHSH and CDR2 LQKENI. The chain's CDR3 is CASSPDRGFGAVGLWDWRYSPLHF. The DNA for the CDR3 is TGTGCCAGCTCACCGGACAGGGGATTCGGAGCTGTGGGGTTGTGGGATTGGAGGTATTCACCCCTCCACTTT.

The chain carries TRBV11-2 and TRBJ2-7; 8 nucleotides agree with TRBD2. CDR3 length: 14 amino acids. V shed 5 bases, J shed 2 bases, and the junction held 5 bases outside the gene matches. Germline-derived CDR1 and CDR2 are SGHAT and FQNNGV. CDR3 amino acids: CASSPNGGAYEQYF. As DNA, the CDR3 is TGTGCCAGCAGCCCCAACGGGGGGGCCTACGAGCAGTACTTC. The full variable domain, its missing parts supplied by reference TRBV11-2 and TRBJ2-7, is EAGVAQSPRYKIIEKRQSVAFWCNPISGHATLYWYQQILGQGPKLLIQFQNNGVVDDSQLPKDRFSAERLKGVDSTLKIQPAKLEDSAVYLCASSPNGGAYEQYFGPGTRLTVT.

This chain links TRBV9 with TRBJ1-1, with 10 bases aligning to TRBD1. Trimming at V came to 6 bases and at J to 6 bases, leaving 5 bases not matched to a gene. CDR3 length equals 13 residues. CDR1 and CDR2 from the germline V gene are SGDLS and YYNGEE. CDR3 in amino acids: CASNRQGASEAFF. The DNA for the CDR3 is TGTGCCAGCAACCGACAGGGGGCCTCTGAAGCTTTCTTT.

The V call is TRBV9, the J call TRBJ1-3, with 7 bases that match TRBD1. Germline assignment: CDR1 SGDLS and CDR2 YYNGEE. CDR3 length: 15 amino acids. The trim removed 4 bases at V and 0 bases at J, leaving 4 bases unmatched. CDR3 sequence (DNA): TGTGCCAGCAGCAGAGACAGGGTCTCTGGAAACACCATATATTTT. Protein product: CASSRDRVSGNTIYF. The complete variable domain, with remaining parts taken from reference TRBV9 and TRBJ1-3, reads DSGVTQTPKHLITATGQRVTLRCSPRSGDLSVYWYQQSLDQGLQFLIQYYNGEERAKGNILERFSAQQFPDLHSELNLSSLELGDSALYFCASSRDRVSGNTIYFGEGSWLTVV.

The rearrangement uses TRBV20-1 and TRBJ2-7; 8 nucleotides align to TRBD2. CDR1 is DFQATT, CDR2 SNEGSKA, per germline (reference sequence). This CDR3 has 13 residues. Trimming at V came to 3 bases and at J to 3 bases, leaving 4 bases not matched to a gene. CDR3 sequence: CSASGTRGYEQYF. For the CDR3, the DNA is TGCAGTGCTAGTGGGACTAGGGGCTACGAGCAGTACTTC.

The chain joins TRBV2 to TRBJ1-1; D ambiguous. The V and J ends lost 3 bases and 3 bases respectively, with 17 bases between them. The length of the CDR3 is 16 residues. The germline V gene has CDR1 SNHLY and CDR2 FYNNEI. The CDR3 spells CASSDPVGGVDTEAFF. CDR3 DNA: TGTGCCAGCAGTGATCCAGTGGGTGGGGTGGACACTGAAGCTTTCTTT. Variable domain in full (rest from reference TRBV2 and TRBJ1-1): EPEVTQTPSHQVTQMGQEVILRCVPISNHLYFYWYRQILGQKVEFLVSFYNNEISEKSEIFDDQFSVERPDGSNFTLKIRSTKLEDSAMYFCASSDPVGGVDTEAFFGQGTRLTVV.

V usage is TRBV5-1 and J usage is TRBJ1-1; D not certain. The germline gives CDR1 SGHRS, CDR2 YFSETQ. CDR3 length: 15 residues. Trimming removed 0 bases at V and 4 bases at J, with 13 bases between. CDR3 sequence: CASSLETWAPTEAFF. For the CDR3, the DNA is TGCGCCAGCAGCTTGGAAACGTGGGCGCCCACTGAAGCTTTCTTT.

The chain recombines TRBV5-1 with TRBJ1-1; 9 bases line up with TRBD1. Per germline, CDR1 SGHRS and CDR2 YFSETQ. This CDR3 has 16 residues. V lost 2 bases and J lost 10; bases outside the gene matches: 15. CDR3 loop: CASSFQGQGSRSAAFF. The DNA of the CDR3 is TGCGCCAGCAGCTTTCAGGGACAGGGTAGTCGTTCTGCAGCTTTCTTT. Combining the CDR3 with reference TRBV5-1 and TRBJ1-1 gives the whole variable domain KAGVTQTPRYLIKTRGQQVTLSCSPISGHRSVSWYQQTPGQGLQFLFEYFSETQRNKGNFPGRFSGRQFSNSRSEMNVSTLELGDSALYLCASSFQGQGSRSAAFFGQGTRLTVV.

The genes are TRBV6-5 and TRBJ2-5; the D gene is possibly TRBD2 (6 bases). The ends were cut back, 10 bases at V and 7 bases at J, with 25 bases in the middle. The length of the CDR3 is 15 residues. Germline-derived CDR1 and CDR2 are MNHEY and SVGAGI. As DNA, the CDR3 is TGTGCCACTATTTTGGAGGAGGGCCTGTCTGCGACCCAGTACTTC. Translating it yields CATILEEGLSATQYF.

V and J are TRBV5-1 and TRBJ2-2; TRBD2 agrees at 11 bases. The germline CDR1 and CDR2 sequences are SGHRS and YFSETQ. J was trimmed by 1 base and V by 6 bases; bases with no gene match: 2. The length of the CDR3 is 15 residues. CDR3 region: CASTGLAGNTGELFF. The CDR3 nucleotides are TGCGCCAGCACTGGACTAGCGGGGAACACCGGGGAGCTGTTTTTT.

The rearrangement uses TRBV21-1 and TRBJ1-5. TRBV21-1 is a pseudogene. The CDR3 consists of 15 residues. The CDR3 loop reads CASSKWGWSNQPQHF. In nucleotides, the CDR3 is TGTGCCAGCAGCAAATGGGGGTGGAGCAATCAGCCCCAGCATTTT.

The chain couples TRBV9 to TRBJ2-1; 9 nucleotides match TRBD2. The CDR3 has 16 residues. Germline CDR1 SGDLS, CDR2 YYNGEE. V gave up 3 bases and J gave up 5 bases; unmatched junction bases: 9. The CDR3 is CASSASGRLADNEQFF. The CDR3 region has the DNA TGTGCCAGCAGCGCTTCTGGGAGACTAGCGGACAATGAGCAGTTCTTC.

J is TRBJ2-3 and V is TRBV6-5; 10 nucleotides agree with TRBD2. Germline CDR1 reads MNHEY; CDR2 reads SVGAGI. There are 16 residues in the CDR3. With V trimmed by 4 bases and J by 2 bases, 6 bases remained unmatched. Here the CDR3 reads CASSSHSGGYTDTQYF. As DNA, the CDR3 is TGTGCCAGCAGTTCGCATAGCGGGGGGTACACAGATACGCAGTATTTT.

The chain uses TRBV9 and TRBJ1-3; D is possibly TRBD1 (5 bases). Trimming took off 0 bases at V and 1 base at J, with 11 bases between the two ends. The CDR3 is 16 residues long. CDR1 is SGDLS and CDR2 is YYNGEE in the germline V gene. CDR3 in amino acids: CASSVAGGWSGNTIYF. CDR3 coding DNA: TGTGCCAGCAGCGTAGCTGGGGGGTGGTCTGGAAACACCATATATTTT. Complete variable domain (other parts from reference TRBV9 and TRBJ1-3): DSGVTQTPKHLITATGQRVTLRCSPRSGDLSVYWYQQSLDQGLQFLIQYYNGEERAKGNILERFSAQQFPDLHSELNLSSLELGDSALYFCASSVAGGWSGNTIYFGEGSWLTVV.

This clone was recorded only once. The CDR3 region is CASSPGTTTYEQYF. The CDR3 nucleotides are TGTGCCAGCAGCCCGGGGACTACTACCTACGAGCAGTACTTC. The chain carries TRBV5-4 and TRBJ2-7, with 7 bases matching TRBD2. CDR1 is SGHNT and CDR2 is YYREEE in the germline V gene (reference sequence). The V and J ends lost 4 bases and 2 bases, in that order; junction bases with no gene match: 6. The CDR3 sequence is 14 residues long.

This chain links TRBV18 with TRBJ1-1, with 9 bases matching TRBD1. Per germline, CDR1 KGHSH and CDR2 LQKENI. J was trimmed by 6 bases and V by 5 bases; bases with no gene match: 13. The CDR3 consists of 16 residues. This chain's CDR3 is CASSAIPGQGFAEAFF. In nucleotides, the CDR3 is TGTGCCAGCTCAGCGATTCCGGGACAGGGATTCGCTGAAGCTTTCTTT.

V gene TRBV6-5 combines with J gene TRBJ1-6; no definite D call. The CDR3 contains 15 residues. The germline CDR1 and CDR2 sequences are MNHEY and SVGAGI. V lost 6 bases, J lost 2 bases, and 11 bases lay in between. The DNA of the CDR3 is TGTGCCAGCAGAACAAATAGCCCCTATAATTCACCCCTCCACTTT. Protein sequence: CASRTNSPYNSPLHF.

A word on this clone: One base away lies a much larger clone, so this may be a sequencing read error. At the DNA level, this CDR3 is encoded by other sequences in the same sample as well. V usage is TRBV5-1 and J usage is TRBJ1-1; 7 bases are shared with TRBD1. This CDR3 spans 14 amino acids. The germline V gene encodes CDR1 SGHRS and CDR2 YFSETQ. V shed 0 bases, J shed 3 bases, and the junction held 2 bases outside the gene matches. CDR3 sequence: CASSLAGGYTEAFF. Here the CDR3 DNA reads TGCGCCAGCAGCTTGGCAGGGGGATACACTGAAGCTTTCTTT.

The chain combines TRBV6-2 or TRBV6-3 with TRBJ2-1; the D call may be TRBD1 or TRBD2 (6 bases each). From germline, CDR1 is MNHEY and CDR2 SVGEGT. V lost 1 base, J lost 15 bases, and 10 bases lay in between. The CDR3 covers 11 residues. The CDR3 sequence: CASSYLGGLFF. The CDR3 bases are TGTGCCAGCAGTTACTTAGGGGGGCTGTTCTTC.